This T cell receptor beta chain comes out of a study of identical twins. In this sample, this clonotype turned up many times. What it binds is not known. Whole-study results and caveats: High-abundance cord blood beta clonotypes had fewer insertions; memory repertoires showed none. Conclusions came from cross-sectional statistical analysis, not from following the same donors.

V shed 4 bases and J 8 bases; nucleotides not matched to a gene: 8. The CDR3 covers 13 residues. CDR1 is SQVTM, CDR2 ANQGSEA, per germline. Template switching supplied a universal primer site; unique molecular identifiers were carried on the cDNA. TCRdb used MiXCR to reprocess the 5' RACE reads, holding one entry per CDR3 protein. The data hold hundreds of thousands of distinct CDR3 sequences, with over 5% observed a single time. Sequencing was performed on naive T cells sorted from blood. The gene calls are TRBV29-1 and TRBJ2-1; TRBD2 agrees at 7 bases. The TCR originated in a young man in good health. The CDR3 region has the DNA TGCAGCGTTGTACCCGGGAGGATGGATGAGCAGTTCTTC. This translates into CSVVPGRMDEQFF.